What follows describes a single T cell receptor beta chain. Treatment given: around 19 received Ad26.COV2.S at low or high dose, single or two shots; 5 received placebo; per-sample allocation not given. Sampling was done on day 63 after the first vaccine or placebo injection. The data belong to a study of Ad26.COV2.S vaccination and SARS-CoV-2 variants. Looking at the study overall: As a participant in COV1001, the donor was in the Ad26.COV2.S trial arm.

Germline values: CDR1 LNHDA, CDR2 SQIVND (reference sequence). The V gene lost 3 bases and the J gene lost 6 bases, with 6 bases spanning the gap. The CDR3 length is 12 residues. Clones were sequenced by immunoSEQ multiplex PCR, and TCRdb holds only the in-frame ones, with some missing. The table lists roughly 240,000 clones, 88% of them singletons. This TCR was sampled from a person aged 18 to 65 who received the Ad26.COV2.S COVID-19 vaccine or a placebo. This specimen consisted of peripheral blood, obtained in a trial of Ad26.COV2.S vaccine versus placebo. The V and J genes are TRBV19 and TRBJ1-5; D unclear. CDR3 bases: TGTGCCAGTAGTATTATCTTTCAGCCCCAGCATTTT. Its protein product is CASSIIFQPQHF.